This section outlines one TCR beta chain sequence together with its context. Donors were ostensibly healthy at sampling, although undocumented immune exposures were probable. This entry belongs to a study of cytomegalovirus exposure and HLA in healthy donors. PCR involved 60 Vbeta and 13 Jbeta primers. Data came from immunoSEQ multiplex PCR; TCRdb stores just in-frame clones and leaves some out. The sample has 120,000 or so clones, 70% to 85% seen once. Germline CDR1 is MNHEY and CDR2 is SMNVEV (reference sequence). After removal of 6 bases from V and 2 bases from J, the junction contained 12 bases not matched to a gene. This CDR3 comprises 16 residues.

The sequenced material came from PBMCs. The clonotype originates from a man aged 18 to 35 in good health and CMV-seronegative. This chain joins TRBV27 and TRBJ1-2, with 7 bases identical to TRBD1. The CDR3 bases are TGTGCCAGCAGACCGATAAGGGGGCCCTCAAACTATGGCTACACCTTC. This gives the protein CASRPIRGPSNYGYTF.